Listed below are T cell receptor beta chains from one sample, sequenced in a study of shared clonotypes between healthy human individuals. Produced via immunoSEQ multiplex PCR; TCRdb's table is partial and in-frame only. The repertoire holds over a million clones, 75% to 85% seen once, with 0.6% to 0.75% in the top ten. Sequencing input: memory CD4+ T cells from PBMCs. The origin of the receptors is a man aged 18 to 35 in good health. Some clones in this sample may be carry-over from other donors' samples. The CDR3 runs from the conserved cysteine through the conserved F or W. A D gene is named only where the DNA matches it firmly. For some rows the clone size is stated as once, few or many, or as a class when expanded; others skip it.

clone size,D gene,J gene,V gene,CDR3 protein,CDR3 DNA
.,.,TRBJ2-3,TRBV9,CASSVNLATDTQYF,TGTGCCAGCAGCGTCAACCTAGCCACAGATACGCAGTATTTT
.,TRBD1,TRBJ1-5,TRBV18,CASSPGQGLEPQHF,TGTGCCAGCTCACCCGGACAGGGGCTGGAGCCCCAGCATTTT
.,TRBD1,TRBJ1-2,TRBV28,CASSLLTGTGPRGYTF,TGTGCCAGCAGTCTCCTAACCGGGACAGGCCCAAGGGGCTACACCTTC
.,TRBD2,TRBJ2-3,TRBV7-8,CASSADRLAVGDTQYF,TGTGCCAGCAGCGCGGATAGACTAGCAGTTGGAGATACGCAGTATTTT
.,.,TRBJ2-7,TRBV6-5,CASSRARGDVYEQYF,TGTGCCAGCAGTCGGGCGCGCGGGGACGTCTACGAGCAGTACTTC
.,.,TRBJ2-6,TRBV27,CASSLRGGQPSGANVLTF,TGTGCCAGCAGTTTAAGGGGGGGCCAACCCTCTGGGGCCAACGTCCTGACTTTC
few,.,TRBJ1-1,TRBV28,CASSLGGEGLNTEAFF,TGTGCCAGCAGTTTGGGGGGTGAGGGGTTGAACACTGAAGCTTTCTTT
.,.,TRBJ2-7,TRBV28,CASSFLGGYSYEQYF,TGTGCCAGCAGTTTTTTGGGGGGATACTCCTACGAGCAGTACTTC
many,.,TRBJ1-3,TRBV5-1,CASSGASSGNTIYF,TGCGCCAGCAGCGGAGCTTCTTCTGGAAACACCATATATTTT
.,TRBD2,TRBJ2-7,TRBV29-1,CSVVPLAGYEQYF,TGCAGCGTTGTACCGCTAGCGGGATACGAGCAGTACTTC
.,.,TRBJ1-1,TRBV5-1,CASSLGGFEAFF,TGCGCCAGCAGCTTGGGGGGCTTTGAAGCTTTCTTT
.,.,TRBJ1-1,TRBV29-1,CSAEGHVNTEAFF,TGCAGCGCCGAGGGACATGTGAACACTGAAGCTTTCTTT
.,.,TRBJ2-1,TRBV5-8,CASSLVSAFNEQFF,TGTGCCAGCAGCTTAGTTTCAGCGTTCAATGAGCAGTTCTTC
.,.,TRBJ1-4,TRBV2,CASSGAGRRKLFF,TGTGCCAGCAGTGGCGCAGGGAGACGAAAACTGTTTTTT
.,TRBD1,TRBJ2-3,TRBV7-9,CASSFDRDMRNF,TGTGCCAGCAGCTTCGACAGGGATATGCGGAATTTT
.,TRBD1,TRBJ1-5,TRBV28,CASSLGQGRQPQHF,TGTGCCAGCAGTTTAGGACAGGGGAGGCAGCCCCAGCATTTT
.,TRBD1,TRBJ2-3,TRBV5-1,CASSIGQGADTQYF,TGCGCCAGCAGCATAGGACAGGGCGCAGATACGCAGTATTTT
.,.,TRBJ1-2,TRBV7-2,CASSRYWEGSYGYTF,TGTGCCAGCAGCCGTTACTGGGAAGGGAGCTATGGCTACACCTTC
few,.,TRBJ2-7,TRBV6-6,CASTNILVFGQYF,TGTGCCAGCACGAACATACTCGTATTCGGGCAGTACTTC
.,TRBD2,TRBJ2-3,TRBV19,CASSRGGPTDTQYF,TGTGCCAGTAGCCGCGGGGGACCCACAGATACGCAGTATTTT
once,.,TRBJ2-1,TRBV5-4,CASSYVEEGNNEQFF,TGTGCCAGCAGCTACGTTGAGGAGGGGAACAATGAGCAGTTCTTC
few,TRBD1,TRBJ1-1,TRBV18,CASSPQGALNTEAFF,TGTGCCAGCTCACCACAGGGGGCTTTGAACACTGAAGCTTTCTTT
.,TRBD1,TRBJ2-7,TRBV4-1,CASSQGGQGPLEQYF,TGCGCCAGCAGCCAAGGGGGACAGGGCCCTTTAGAGCAGTACTTC
.,.,TRBJ1-4,TRBV18,CASSPRGGNEKLFF,TGTGCCAGCTCACCAAGGGGAGGTAATGAAAAACTGTTTTTT
.,.,TRBJ2-3,TRBV7-9,CASTSAGNTDTQYF,TGTGCCAGCACCTCGGCGGGCAATACCGATACGCAGTATTTT
.,.,TRBJ1-1,TRBV2,CASSNRGGGVGPTEAFF,TGTGCCAGCAGTAATAGAGGGGGGGGCGTCGGGCCCACTGAAGCTTTCTTT
.,.,TRBJ2-7,TRBV11-2,CASSPIRSSGAGKAYEQYF,TGTGCCAGCAGCCCCATCCGATCTTCAGGGGCAGGTAAGGCCTACGAGCAGTACTTC
.,TRBD1,TRBJ1-2,TRBV5-6,CASSWGDRGFGYTF,TGTGCCAGCAGCTGGGGGGACAGGGGATTCGGCTACACCTTC
.,TRBD1,TRBJ1-2,TRBV11-1,CASSLGQAAGYTF,TGTGCCAGCAGTCTCGGACAGGCAGCCGGCTACACCTTC
.,TRBD1,TRBJ1-1,TRBV19,CASSIWGTANTEAFF,TGTGCCAGTAGTATATGGGGGACAGCGAACACTGAAGCTTTCTTT
.,TRBD1,TRBJ2-7,TRBV11-2,CASREDRVYEQYF,TGTGCCAGCAGAGAGGACAGGGTCTACGAGCAGTACTTC
few,.,TRBJ2-7,TRBV2,CASSETPRAFLTYEQYF,TGTGCCAGCAGTGAAACCCCGAGGGCCTTCTTAACCTACGAGCAGTACTTC
.,.,TRBJ1-5,TRBV2,CASSEERVGQPQHF,TGTGCCAGCAGTGAAGAAAGGGTAGGTCAGCCCCAGCATTTT
.,.,TRBJ2-3,TRBV30,CAWSVGGARDTQYF,TGTGCCTGGAGTGTGGGGGGGGCGAGAGATACGCAGTATTTT
.,TRBD1,TRBJ2-1,TRBV28,CASSFAVGRGLRNEQFF,TGTGCCAGCAGTTTCGCGGTGGGCAGGGGGCTAAGGAATGAGCAGTTCTTC
.,.,TRBJ2-7,TRBV18,CASSPDRYEQYF,TGTGCCAGCTCACCAGACCGTTACGAGCAGTACTTC
.,.,TRBJ2-7,TRBV28,CASSLPGAGTSYEQYF,TGTGCCAGCAGTTTACCCGGAGCGGGTACCTCCTACGAGCAGTACTTC
.,.,TRBJ2-5,TRBV5-1,CASSLAMAIQETQYF,TGCGCCAGCAGCTTGGCCATGGCTATACAAGAGACCCAGTACTTC
.,.,TRBJ2-2,TRBV30,CARTGAGELFF,TGTGCCCGGACCGGCGCCGGGGAGCTGTTTTTT
.,.,TRBJ2-1,TRBV11-3,CASSLIGTSNEQFF,TGTGCCAGCAGCTTAATTGGTACCTCCAATGAGCAGTTCTTC
.,.,TRBJ2-7,TRBV2,CASSERGLGQYF,TGTGCCAGCAGTGAACGGGGGCTCGGGCAGTACTTC
.,.,TRBJ1-4,TRBV11-2,CASSLGRAGEKLFF,TGTGCCAGCAGCTTGGGCAGGGCGGGGGAAAAACTGTTTTTT
many,.,TRBJ1-4,TRBV27,CASSRRWGLGEKLFF,TGTGCCAGCAGCCGCCGATGGGGGCTCGGTGAAAAACTGTTTTTT
.,.,TRBJ2-5,TRBV5-1,CASSTISGGQETQYF,TGCGCCAGCAGTACTATTTCAGGAGGACAAGAGACCCAGTACTTC